This T cell receptor beta chain was sequenced during a study of cytomegalovirus exposure and HLA in healthy donors. This clone showed up just a few times. Its cognate antigen is unknown. CDR1 and CDR2 (germline): MDHEN, SYDVKM. The CDR3 contains 11 residues. The V end was cut by 6 bases, the J end by 7 bases, with 7 bases between. 60 Vbeta and 13 Jbeta primers were used in PCR. The assay was immunoSEQ multiplex PCR, and TCRdb's table has in-frame clones only and misses some. Among more than 95,000 clones listed, about 9.5% were seen once. General study findings and limits: A later analysis linked some 18,000 TCR beta sequences to HLA alleles at 0.05 false discovery rate.

What was sequenced was PBMCs. This chain uses TRBV28 with TRBJ1-5; D unresolved. This clonotype originated in a man aged 35 to 55 in good health and CMV-seropositive. The CDR3 reads CASSSPQPQHF. CDR3 bases: TGTGCCAGCAGCTCCCCCCAGCCCCAGCATTTT.